This T cell receptor (beta chain) originates from a study of neurological immune-mediated disorders. Study-wide findings and caveats: The multiple sclerosis repertoire cluster was not associated with any clinical or MRI feature, with the authors stating that larger cohorts are needed.

This clonotype was picked up a small number of times. The antigen is unknown. CDR1 is DFQATT and CDR2 is SNEGSKA in the germline V gene (reference sequence). V shed 1 base and J 7 bases; nucleotides not matched to a gene: 5. The CDR3 covers 15 residues. TCRdb analysed the 5' RACE reads with MiXCR anew, one entry per CDR3 protein. The profile covers roughly 32,000 distinct CDR3 sequences, with approximately 4.2% appearing a single time and roughly 2.2% taken by the ten largest. This chain links TRBV20-1 with TRBJ2-2, with 11 bases aligning to TRBD2. The TCR was taken from a man aged 25-40 years with multiple sclerosis. Sequenced sample: PBMCs. CDR3 region: CSARGLAGSFGELFF. The CDR3 nucleotides read TGCAGTGCTAGAGGACTAGCGGGGTCCTTCGGGGAGCTGTTTTTT.